Following are 6 T cell receptor beta chains from one sample sequenced in a study of OX40 agonist ivuxolimab in advanced cancers. Assay used: immunoSEQ multiplex PCR; TCRdb lists only in-frame clones, some missing. The sample holds over 75,000 clones, 90% seen once. The source was CD4+ or CD8+ T cells sorted from blood, collected in a trial of the OX40 agonist ivuxolimab. These receptors all come from an adult with an advanced solid tumor such as melanoma, head and neck, liver or kidney cancer.

The chain is built from TRBV4-3 and TRBJ2-1; D might be TRBD2 (5 bases). Trimming removed 4 bases from V and 0 bases from J, with 10 bases in between. The CDR3 has 15 residues. Germline loops: CDR1 LGHNA, CDR2 YSLEER. This chain's CDR3 is CASSRVEGSYNEQFF. The CDR3 DNA follows: TGCGCCAGCAGCCGAGTAGAGGGCTCCTACAATGAGCAGTTCTTC.

J is TRBJ1-3 and V is TRBV30; 7 positions match TRBD1. This CDR3 comprises 14 residues. Germline-derived CDR1 and CDR2 are GTSNPN and SVGIG (reference sequence). The ends lost 3 bases at V and 0 bases at J; junction bases unmatched: 2. DNA of the CDR3: TGTGCCTGGAGGGACAGGAGCTCTGGAAACACCATATATTTT. This encodes CAWRDRSSGNTIYF.

The chain is built from TRBV11-3 and TRBJ2-3; 14 bases map to TRBD2. CDR1 is SGHNT, CDR2 YENEEA, per germline. There are 17 residues in the CDR3. The V segment lost 5 bases and the J segment 4 bases; nucleotides outside the gene matches: 8. The CDR3 protein is CASSGLAGGQGPDTQYF. CDR3 bases: TGTGCCAGCAGCGGACTAGCGGGAGGCCAGGGGCCAGATACGCAGTATTTT.

On this clone itself: This sample includes further DNA sequences coding for the same CDR3. The chain has TRBV29-1 and TRBJ2-7; possibly TRBD2 for D (6 bases). The CDR3 is made up of 14 amino acids. V was clipped by 5 bases and J by 3 bases, with 17 bases between them. CDR1 and CDR2 from the germline V gene are SQVTM and ANQGSEA. CDR3 protein: CSVMARGDFYEQYF. CDR3 DNA: TGCAGCGTTATGGCAAGAGGGGACTTCTACGAGCAGTACTTC.

This clone has only one observation. The chain employs TRBV6-1 and TRBJ2-1; unclear D gene. The germline CDR1 and CDR2 sequences are MNHNS and SASEGT. The CDR3 length is 15 residues. V was shortened by 3 bases and J by 5 bases, with 14 bases between the two germline ends. The CDR3 bases are TGTGCCAGCAGTGATGGCCTAGATTTTAACAATGAGCAGTTCTTC. Translation: CASSDGLDFNNEQFF.

This chain uses TRBV7-6 with TRBJ1-2; TRBD1 matches at 9 bases. The CDR3 spans 14 residues. Trimming removed 5 bases from V and 7 bases from J; junction bases left unmatched: 8. The V gene's germline CDR1 is SGHVS and CDR2 FNYEAQ. The CDR3 protein is CASSPPGTGIGYTF. DNA for the CDR3: TGTGCCAGCAGCCCACCCGGGACAGGGATTGGCTACACCTTC.